Listed below are T cell receptor beta chains from one sample, sequenced in a study of T cells in localized non-small cell lung cancer. The protocol was immunoSEQ multiplex PCR, while the TCRdb copy is restricted to in-frame clones and leaves out a portion. The table records about 40,000 clones, around 90% of them present only once. The sample here was PBMCs, taken before any cancer treatment. The receptors here all came from a woman aged 35 to 69 with stage II lung adenocarcinoma. CDR3s include the opening cysteine and the closing phenylalanine or tryptophan. The D gene is left open where the match is weak. Size values are once, few and many counts, or a class for expanded clones, and some rows have none.

TRBV6-1	NA	NA	TRBJ1-6	TGTGCCACCGAGGAGAATTCACCCCTCCACTTT	CATEENSPLHF
TRBV11-2	NA	NA	TRBJ2-1	TGTGCCAGCAGCTTAGGTGGGGGCTCCTACAATGAGCAGTTCTTC	CASSLGGGSYNEQFF
TRBV2	NA	NA	TRBJ1-1	TGTGCCAGCAGTGAATTGGAGGTGCCGAGCACTGAAGCTTTCTTT	CASSELEVPSTEAFF
TRBV5-4	NA	NA	TRBJ2-3	TGTGCCAGCAGCTTGGTGGACACAGATACGCAGTATTTT	CASSLVDTDTQYF
TRBV12-5	NA	NA	TRBJ2-3	TGTGCTAGTGGTCCCGGCAAGCGGTACACAGATACGCAGTATTTT	CASGPGKRYTDTQYF
TRBV7-6	TRBD1	NA	TRBJ2-6	TGTGCCAGCAGCCCGCAACCGGGACAGGGGGCGGGCGGGGCCAACGTCCTGACTTTC	CASSPQPGQGAGGANVLTF
TRBV7-9	NA	NA	TRBJ2-7	TGTGCCAGCAGCTTAGAAGGCCAGGGCTACGAGCAGTACTTC	CASSLEGQGYEQYF
TRBV29-1	TRBD2	NA	TRBJ2-7	TGCAGCGTACCCCTAGCGGGTAGCTCCTACGAGCAGTACTTC	CSVPLAGSSYEQYF
TRBV14	NA	NA	TRBJ2-7	TGTGCCAGCAGCCAAGGGGGGGCGAGGCAGTACTTC	CASSQGGARQYF
TRBV4-1	NA	NA	TRBJ1-5	TGCGCCAGCAGCCAAGATCACGGTAGCAATCAGCCCCAGCATTTT	CASSQDHGSNQPQHF
TRBV6-6	TRBD1	NA	TRBJ2-6	TGTGCCAGCATCCGGGACAGGGGGCTCGGGGCCAACGTCCTGACTTTC	CASIRDRGLGANVLTF
TRBV6-5	NA	NA	TRBJ2-3	TGTGCCGCACGGGGGACAGACACAGATACGCAGTATTTT	CAARGTDTDTQYF
TRBV7-8	NA	once	TRBJ2-1	TGTGCCAGCAGCTTAAGTCCCTTCGACAATGAGCAGTTCTTC	CASSLSPFDNEQFF
TRBV7-9	TRBD1	NA	TRBJ1-5	TGTGCCAGCAGCTTAGGACAGGGTTTCGAGCCCCAGCATTTT	CASSLGQGFEPQHF
TRBV4-1	TRBD2	once	TRBJ2-1	TGCGCCAGCAGCCTAGCGGGAGGGGACAATGAGCAGTTCTTC	CASSLAGGDNEQFF
TRBV28	NA	NA	TRBJ1-1	TGTGCCAGCAGTTTTGATACAGGCGGGATAAACACTGAAGCTTTCTTT	CASSFDTGGINTEAFF
TRBV5-4	NA	NA	TRBJ2-7	TGTGCCAGCAGCCCCCCGGGTGGAGGGCGCCACGAGCAGTACTTC	CASSPPGGGRHEQYF
TRBV5-1	TRBD2	once	TRBJ2-5	TGCGCCAGCAGCTTGGGACTAGCGGGGGGGTACCAAGAGACCCAGTACTTC	CASSLGLAGGYQETQYF
TRBV10-3	TRBD2	NA	TRBJ2-1	TGTGCCATCAGTGCAGCGGGAGCCGGACGGAATGAGCAGTTCTTC	CAISAAGAGRNEQFF
TRBV2	TRBD1	NA	TRBJ2-4	TGTGCCAGCAGCCCTGACAGGGCCCGAGGCATTCAGTACTTC	CASSPDRARGIQYF
TRBV6-1	NA	NA	TRBJ2-7	TGTGCCAGCAGAGCCGGACAGCCATACGAGCAGTACTTC	CASRAGQPYEQYF
TRBV28	NA	NA	TRBJ2-7	TGTGCCAGCAGTTTTGAGGGGTGGGAGCAGTACTTC	CASSFEGWEQYF
TRBV28	NA	NA	TRBJ1-1	TGTGCCAGCAGTTTAATCACGAACACTGAAGCTTTCTTT	CASSLITNTEAFF
TRBV7-9	TRBD1	NA	TRBJ1-5	TGTGCCAGCAGCTTAGACTGGGGCGGAGGGGGCTTCAATCAGCCCCAGCATTTT	CASSLDWGGGGFNQPQHF
TRBV14	NA	once	TRBJ2-3	TGTGCCAGCAGCCCGTTCGGGAGGGGGCCGGATACCCAGTATTTT	CASSPFGRGPDTQYF
TRBV5-8	TRBD2	NA	TRBJ2-1	TGTGCCAGCAGCTCCGTCCCGGGACTAGCGGGGGGCTCCTACAATGAGCAGTTCTTC	CASSSVPGLAGGSYNEQFF
TRBV14	NA	NA	TRBJ2-7	TGTGCCAGCAGCCAAAGAGCCGGATTCTCCTACGAGCAGTACTTC	CASSQRAGFSYEQYF
TRBV18	TRBD1	NA	TRBJ2-2	TGTGCCAGCTCACCTGGGACAGGGGGCAACAACGGGGAGCTGTTTTTT	CASSPGTGGNNGELFF
TRBV27	TRBD2	NA	TRBJ2-2	TGTGCCAGCAGTGGCGGGGGTAGCACCGGGGAGCTGTTTTTT	CASSGGGSTGELFF
TRBV10-1	NA	NA	TRBJ2-7	TGCGCCAGCAGCCCGAGGCAGGGTGGCTACGAGCAGTACTTC	CASSPRQGGYEQYF
TRBV2	TRBD2	NA	TRBJ2-1	TGTGCCAGCAGTCGGACTAGCGGGAGGGCCTACAATGAGCAGTTCTTC	CASSRTSGRAYNEQFF
TRBV10-3	TRBD1	NA	TRBJ1-5	TGTGCCATCAGCGACCGAGGGGGCGCGGGCAATCAGCCCCAGCATTTT	CAISDRGGAGNQPQHF
TRBV6-5	TRBD2	few	TRBJ2-5	TGTGCCAGCAGTTCTCCGGGACTAGCAGGGGGGACCCAGTACTTC	CASSSPGLAGGTQYF
TRBV7-7	NA	NA	TRBJ1-2	TGTGCCAGCAGCCCTCTGGGGGGGGCTTCTGGCTACACCTTC	CASSPLGGASGYTF
TRBV6-6	TRBD2	NA	TRBJ2-7	TGTGCCAGCAGTCCCCCCCCGGGAGGAAACTACGAGCAGTACTTC	CASSPPPGGNYEQYF
TRBV7-9	NA	NA	TRBJ1-1	TGTGCCAGCAGCTTACAAGGGGATGCTTTCTTT	CASSLQGDAFF
TRBV9	TRBD1	NA	TRBJ1-6	TGTGCCAGCAGCTCGGACAGGGTACCCAATTCACCCCTCCACTTT	CASSSDRVPNSPLHF
TRBV27	TRBD2	NA	TRBJ2-7	TGTGCCAGCAGTGGGCTAGCGGGAGGACGCGAGCAGTACTTC	CASSGLAGGREQYF
TRBV5-4	TRBD1	NA	TRBJ1-4	TGTGCCAGCAGCCCTAGGACAGGGTACGGTGAAAAACTGTTTTTT	CASSPRTGYGEKLFF
TRBV10-2	NA	NA	TRBJ1-5	TGCGCCAGCGGGTCGTCGGGGAATCAGCCCCAGCATTTT	CASGSSGNQPQHF
TRBV5-1	TRBD2	NA	TRBJ2-5	TGCGCCAGCAGAGAGGAAGGACTAGCGGGAGGTTGGAGGGAGACCCAGTACTTC	CASREEGLAGGWRETQYF
TRBV14	TRBD2	NA	TRBJ2-1	TGTGCCAGCAGCAGCACTAGCGGGAGACTCGATGAGCAGTTCTTC	CASSSTSGRLDEQFF